This section outlines one T cell receptor (beta chain) sequence together with its context. This clone was recorded once. Its antigen target is currently unknown. No quality values exist for individual bases; no much larger clone is one base distant. V gives up 4 bases and J gives up 3 bases, and the segment between their germline ends measures 13 bases. CDR1 and CDR2 are read off the germline V gene as MDHEN and SYDVKM. Taken from cysteine to phenylalanine, the CDR3 has 15 residues. The only DNA kept is the CDR3, 45 bases in frame from the first base. Using the deep immunoSEQ assay, multiplex PCR amplified TCR CDR3 regions from genomic DNA. Extracted genomic DNA from each cell subset was spread evenly across all wells of several immunoSEQ 96-well plates, with each plate serving as a replicate. For sorted subsets, each replicate PCR was loaded with about 200 ng genomic DNA, equivalent to 30,000 or so T cell genomes. Purified libraries were quantified with a Qubit 3.0 fluorometer, sized on a Bioanalyzer 2100, and re-quantified with the KAPA Library Quantification kit. Every immunoSEQ 96-well plate was sequenced on a separate single-read 150-cycle Illumina NextSeq 550 flow cell. The authors' pipeline ran thus. Because only junctional sequences without quality scores were contained in the immunoSEQ output, filtering matching that applied to full-length reads could not be performed. Sequences were annotated with PyIR, a Python wrapper for IgBLAST v1.9, using IMGT germline references to assign V/J genes and CDR3. Reads were removed for weak V/J assignments (E-value above 1e-6), missing CDR3, stop codons, out-of-frame junctions, or ambiguous translated residues. V3J clonotypes were defined by identical inferred V gene, J gene, and CDR3 amino acid sequence. Percentage overlap between repertoires was calculated by dividing the number of shared unique clonotypes by the size of the smaller repertoire. Repertoire richness was assessed with RTK rarefaction, the Chao1 estimator, and Recon v2.1 estimates of unobserved clonotypes. Generation probabilities were computed with OLGA for all TCRbeta clonotypes obtained by the gDNA method from a few donors. The clones in this table, taken by TCRdb from immuneACCESS, are in-frame only. Not every clone is retained; where verified, under half of the shortfall comes from an unresolved V gene, and the cause of the rest is unknown. The V and J calls and clone size are taken from that table; D and trimming were inferred from the DNA. This sample has approximately 980,000 clones in its table, and approximately 76% of those were observed once. The ten largest account for about 1.5% of the sample.

The donors were healthy, HIV-negative adults who had no recently reported acute infections or vaccinations. Only Caucasian adults living in Nashville, Tennessee, USA were represented among the donors. Magnetic negative selection was used to enrich CD4+ T cells, after which naive cells were positively selected on CD45RA and the negative fraction became the memory subset. Blood was collected by leukapheresis, and PBMCs were isolated by Ficoll-Histopaque density gradient centrifugation and then cryopreserved in liquid nitrogen vapor phase. Analytical flow cytometry was used to check the purity and quantity of each magnetically sorted T cell population. Genomic DNA was isolated from every sorted fraction and measured by UV absorbance on a Nanodrop 2000c. This sample stems from a study of shared clonotypes between healthy human individuals (TCRdb year 2020). General notes on the study: Three men and two women, aged 18 to 49 years, made up the cohort. Per donor, three plates each were used for CD4 naive and CD4 memory, two for CD8 naive, and one for CD8 memory. To estimate repertoire size and how much clonotype sharing occurs between individuals, the study deeply sequenced the blood TCR repertoires of a handful of healthy adults. Different laboratories and diverse techniques were used to prepare libraries and sequence TCR repertoires, to increase sequencing depth and limit assay-specific biases. Each donor's leukapheresis produced roughly between about 0.8 and 8.9 billion PBMCs. Overall study results and their limits: Only blood was sampled, and tissue TCR repertoires likely differ from those in blood. Sharing across a few donors was observed for approximately 5% of naive CD4, over 3% of naive CD8, 2% to 2.5% of memory CD4, and less than 0.45% of memory CD8 clonotypes. Even with the large sequencing depth, rarefaction of the sorted-subset datasets indicated that sequencing was incomplete. Because the study included only a small number of donors, the genetic and exposure-history diversity represented was limited. Pairwise subsampling led to the expectation that sequencing depth would affect the degree of clonotype sharing among donors. Compared with non-shared clonotypes, the clonotypes found in all four sorted-subset donors had higher generation probabilities. Naive subsets generally had larger estimated clonotype richness than memory subsets did.

The V gene is TRBV28 and the J gene is TRBJ2-1; perhaps TRBD2 is the D gene, with 6 bases matching. The origin of this receptor is a man between 18 and 35 years old in good health. What was sequenced was memory CD4+ T cells sorted from blood. In light of the paper, this sample's cell subset or site label describes: CD45RA-negative fraction. The DNA reads TGTGCCAGCAGTTCCCTCTCGGGAGTCTACAATGAGCAGTTCTTC. Its amino acids are CASSSLSGVYNEQFF.